This T cell receptor (beta chain) was recorded in a study of blood T cell repertoires in COVID-19. Overall study context: Collection of acute and convalescent COVID-19 samples took place in the United States, Italy and Spain. The analysed material was cDNA or gDNA that came from T cells, B-cell-depleted T cells, or PBMCs.

The CDR3 is 16 amino acids. Germline CDR1 and CDR2: SGHNT and YYREEE (reference sequence). The V segment lost 0 bases and the J segment 5 bases; nucleotides outside the gene matches: 9. Original methodology: How many nucleated cells were present was estimated from reference gene primer amplification. Sequencing was performed with immunoSEQ multiplex PCR; in TCRdb, only in-frame clones are kept and a portion is missing. D and trimming were read from the DNA, whereas the V and J calls and clone size are those reported in that table. This sample has about 98,000 clones, with 70% to 85% found just once. This clonotype was sampled from a man in his 70s with active or convalescent COVID-19. The rearrangement links TRBV5-4 to TRBJ2-7, with 9 bases aligning to TRBD1. The specimen was peripheral blood. DNA of the CDR3: TGTGCCAGCAGCTTGGCTTCCGGGACAGGGTTCGACGAGCAGTACTTC. Amino acids: CASSLASGTGFDEQYF.